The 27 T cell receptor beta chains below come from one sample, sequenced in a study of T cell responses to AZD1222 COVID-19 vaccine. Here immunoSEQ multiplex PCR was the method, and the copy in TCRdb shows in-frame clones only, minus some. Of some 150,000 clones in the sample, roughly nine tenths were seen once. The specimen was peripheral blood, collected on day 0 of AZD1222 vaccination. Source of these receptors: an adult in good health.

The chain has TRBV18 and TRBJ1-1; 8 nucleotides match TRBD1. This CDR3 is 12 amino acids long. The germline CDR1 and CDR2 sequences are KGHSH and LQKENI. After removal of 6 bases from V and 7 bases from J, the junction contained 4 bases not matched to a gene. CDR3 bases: TGTGCCAGCTCGACTGGACAGGGTGAAGCTTTCTTT. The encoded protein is CASSTGQGEAFF.

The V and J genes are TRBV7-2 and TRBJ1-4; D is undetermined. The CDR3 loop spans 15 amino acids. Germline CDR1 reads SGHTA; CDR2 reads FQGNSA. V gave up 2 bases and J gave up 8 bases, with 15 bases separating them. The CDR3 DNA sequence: TGTGCCAGCAGCTTATCGGTACTCCTGGGGGAAAAACTGTTTTTT. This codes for CASSLSVLLGEKLFF.

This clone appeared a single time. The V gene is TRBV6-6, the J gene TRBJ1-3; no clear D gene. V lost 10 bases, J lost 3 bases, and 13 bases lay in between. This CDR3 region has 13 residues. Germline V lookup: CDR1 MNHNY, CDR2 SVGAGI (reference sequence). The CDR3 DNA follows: TGTGCCACCCTCCCGGGAGATGGAAACACCATATATTTT. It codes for CATLPGDGNTIYF.

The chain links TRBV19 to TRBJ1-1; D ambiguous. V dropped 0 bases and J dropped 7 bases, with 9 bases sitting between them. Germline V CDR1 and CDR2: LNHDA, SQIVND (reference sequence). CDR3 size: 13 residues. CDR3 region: CASSIEASREAFF. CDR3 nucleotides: TGTGCCAGTAGTATAGAGGCGAGCCGTGAAGCTTTCTTT.

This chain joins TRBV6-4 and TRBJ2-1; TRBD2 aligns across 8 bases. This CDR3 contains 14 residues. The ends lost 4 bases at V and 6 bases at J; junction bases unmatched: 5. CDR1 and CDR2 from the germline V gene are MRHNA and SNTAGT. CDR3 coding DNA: TGTGCCAGCAGTGCCGGGACTAGAAGCAATGAGCAGTTCTTC. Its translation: CASSAGTRSNEQFF.

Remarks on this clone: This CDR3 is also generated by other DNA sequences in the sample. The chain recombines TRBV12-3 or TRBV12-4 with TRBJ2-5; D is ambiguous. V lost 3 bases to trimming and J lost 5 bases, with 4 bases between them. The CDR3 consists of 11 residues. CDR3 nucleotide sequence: TGTGCCAGCAGTTTCAGTGAGACCCAGTACTTC. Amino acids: CASSFSETQYF.

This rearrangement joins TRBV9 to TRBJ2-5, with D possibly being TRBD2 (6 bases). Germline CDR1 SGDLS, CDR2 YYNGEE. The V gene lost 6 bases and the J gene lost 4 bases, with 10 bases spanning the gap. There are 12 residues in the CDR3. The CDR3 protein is CASNGGGETQYF. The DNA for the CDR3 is TGTGCCAGCAATGGGGGAGGAGAGACCCAGTACTTC.

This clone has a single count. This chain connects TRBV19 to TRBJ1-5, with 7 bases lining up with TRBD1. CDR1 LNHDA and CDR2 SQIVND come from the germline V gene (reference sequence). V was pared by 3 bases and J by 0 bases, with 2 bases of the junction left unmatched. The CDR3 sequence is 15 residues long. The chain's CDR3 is CASSMGTVSNQPQHF. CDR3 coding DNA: TGTGCCAGTAGTATGGGGACAGTTAGCAATCAGCCCCAGCATTTT.

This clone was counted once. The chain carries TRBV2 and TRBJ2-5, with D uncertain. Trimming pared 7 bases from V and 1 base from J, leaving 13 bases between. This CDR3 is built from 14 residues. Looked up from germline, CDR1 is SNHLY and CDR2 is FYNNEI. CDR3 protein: CASTGITFQETQYF. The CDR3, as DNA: TGTGCCAGCACCGGAATAACCTTCCAAGAGACCCAGTACTTC.

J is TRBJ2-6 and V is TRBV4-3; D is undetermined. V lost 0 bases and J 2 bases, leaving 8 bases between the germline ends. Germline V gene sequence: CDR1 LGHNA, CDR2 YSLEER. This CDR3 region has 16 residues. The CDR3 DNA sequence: TGCGCCAGCAGCCAAGAACTGCGTCCTGGGGCCAACGTCCTGACTTTC. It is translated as CASSQELRPGANVLTF.

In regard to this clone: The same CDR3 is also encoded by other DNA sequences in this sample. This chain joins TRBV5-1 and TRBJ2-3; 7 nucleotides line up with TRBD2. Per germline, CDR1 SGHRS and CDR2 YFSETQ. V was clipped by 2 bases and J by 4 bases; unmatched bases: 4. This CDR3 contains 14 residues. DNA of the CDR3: TGCGCCAGCAGCTTCGGGGGGTTCCCAGATACGCAGTATTTT. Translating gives CASSFGGFPDTQYF.

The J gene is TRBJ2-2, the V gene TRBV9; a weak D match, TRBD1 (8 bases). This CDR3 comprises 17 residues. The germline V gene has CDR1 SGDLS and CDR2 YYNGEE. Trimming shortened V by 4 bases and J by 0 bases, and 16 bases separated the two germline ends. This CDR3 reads CASSPRGGQANTGELFF. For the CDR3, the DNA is TGTGCCAGCAGCCCGAGGGGGGGACAGGCGAACACCGGGGAGCTGTTTTTT.

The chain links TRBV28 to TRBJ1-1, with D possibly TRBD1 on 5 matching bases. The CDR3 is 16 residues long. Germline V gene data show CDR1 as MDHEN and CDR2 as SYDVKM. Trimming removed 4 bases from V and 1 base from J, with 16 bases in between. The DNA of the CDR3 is TGTGCCAGCAGTTCTCTTTTTGGGGGGAGGAACACTGAAGCTTTCTTT. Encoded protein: CASSSLFGGRNTEAFF.

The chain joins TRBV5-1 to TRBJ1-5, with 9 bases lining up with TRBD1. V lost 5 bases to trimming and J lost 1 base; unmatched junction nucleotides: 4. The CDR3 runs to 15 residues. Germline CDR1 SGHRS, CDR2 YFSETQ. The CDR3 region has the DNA TGCGCCAGCAGACTGGACAGGGGCAGCAATCAGCCCCAGCATTTT. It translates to CASRLDRGSNQPQHF.

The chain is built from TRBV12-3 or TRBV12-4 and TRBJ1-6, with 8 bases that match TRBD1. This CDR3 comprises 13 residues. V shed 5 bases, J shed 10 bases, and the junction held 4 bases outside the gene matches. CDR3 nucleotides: TGTGCCAGCAGTGGACAGGGTCAATCACCCCTCCACTTT. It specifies CASSGQGQSPLHF.

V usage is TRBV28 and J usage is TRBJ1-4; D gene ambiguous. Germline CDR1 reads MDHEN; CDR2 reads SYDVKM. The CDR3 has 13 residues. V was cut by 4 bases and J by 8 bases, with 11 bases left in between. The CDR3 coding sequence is TGTGCCAGCAGTTCGTTGGTGGAGGAAAAACTGTTTTTT. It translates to CASSSLVEEKLFF.

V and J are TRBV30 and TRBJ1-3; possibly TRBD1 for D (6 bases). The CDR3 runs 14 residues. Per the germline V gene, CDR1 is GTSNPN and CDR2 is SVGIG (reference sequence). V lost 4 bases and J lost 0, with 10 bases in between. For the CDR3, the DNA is TGTGCCTGGAACGCCAGGGGCTCTGGAAACACCATATATTTT. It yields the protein CAWNARGSGNTIYF.

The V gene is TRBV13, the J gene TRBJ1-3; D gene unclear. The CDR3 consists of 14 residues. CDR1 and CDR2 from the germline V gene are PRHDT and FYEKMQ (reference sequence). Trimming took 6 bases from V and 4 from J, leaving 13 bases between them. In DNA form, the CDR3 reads TGTGCCAGCAGAGCGCTAGGATCGGGAAACACCATATATTTT. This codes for CASRALGSGNTIYF.

CDR3 DNA sequence: TGCGCCAGCAACCCTCGGGACCTGAACACTGAAGCTTTCTTT. This translates into CASNPRDLNTEAFF. The genes are TRBV5-1 and TRBJ1-1; TRBD1 is a possible D gene (5 bases). The V end lost 6 bases, the J end lost 0 bases, and 12 bases lay between the germline ends. Germline-derived CDR1 and CDR2 are SGHRS and YFSETQ. This CDR3 spans 14 amino acids. The whole variable domain, remainder taken from reference TRBV5-1 and TRBJ1-1, is KAGVTQTPRYLIKTRGQQVTLSCSPISGHRSVSWYQQTPGQGLQFLFEYFSETQRNKGNFPGRFSGRQFSNSRSEMNVSTLELGDSALYLCASNPRDLNTEAFFGQGTRLTVV.

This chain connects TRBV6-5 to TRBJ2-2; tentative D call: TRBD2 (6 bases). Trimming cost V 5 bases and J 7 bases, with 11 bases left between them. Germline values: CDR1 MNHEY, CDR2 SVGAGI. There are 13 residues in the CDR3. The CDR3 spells CASSTDGGGELFF. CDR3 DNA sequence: TGTGCCAGCAGTACCGACGGGGGCGGGGAGCTGTTTTTT.

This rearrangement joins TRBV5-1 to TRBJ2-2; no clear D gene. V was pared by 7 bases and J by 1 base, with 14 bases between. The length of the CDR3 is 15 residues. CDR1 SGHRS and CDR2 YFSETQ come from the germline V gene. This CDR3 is CASSVAELNTGELFF. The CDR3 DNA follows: TGCGCCAGCTCCGTGGCGGAGTTGAACACCGGGGAGCTGTTTTTT.

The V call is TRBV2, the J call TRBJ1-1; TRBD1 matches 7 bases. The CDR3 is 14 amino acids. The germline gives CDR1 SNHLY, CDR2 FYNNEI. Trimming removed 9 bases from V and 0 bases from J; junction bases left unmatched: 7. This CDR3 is CASSLQGLNTEAFF. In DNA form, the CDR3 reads TGTGCCAGTTCCCTACAGGGGCTGAACACTGAAGCTTTCTTT. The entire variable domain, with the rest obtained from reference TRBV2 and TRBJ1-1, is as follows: EPEVTQTPSHQVTQMGQEVILRCVPISNHLYFYWYRQILGQKVEFLVSFYNNEISEKSEIFDDQFSVERPDGSNFTLKIRSTKLEDSAMYFCASSLQGLNTEAFFGQGTRLTVV.

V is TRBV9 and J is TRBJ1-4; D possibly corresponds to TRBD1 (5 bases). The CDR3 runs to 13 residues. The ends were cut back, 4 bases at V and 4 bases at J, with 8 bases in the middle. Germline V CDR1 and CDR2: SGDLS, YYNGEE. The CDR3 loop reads CASSLGVNEKLFF. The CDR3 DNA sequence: TGTGCCAGCAGCTTAGGGGTTAATGAAAAACTGTTTTTT.

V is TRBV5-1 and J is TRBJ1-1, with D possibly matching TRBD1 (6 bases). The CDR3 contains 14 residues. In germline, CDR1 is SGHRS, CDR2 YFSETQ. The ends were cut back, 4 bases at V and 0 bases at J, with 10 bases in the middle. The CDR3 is CASSPTGMNTEAFF. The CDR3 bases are TGCGCCAGCAGCCCAACAGGGATGAACACTGAAGCTTTCTTT.

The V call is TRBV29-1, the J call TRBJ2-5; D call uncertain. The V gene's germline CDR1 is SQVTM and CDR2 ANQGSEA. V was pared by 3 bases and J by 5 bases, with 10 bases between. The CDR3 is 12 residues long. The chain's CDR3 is CSVDIGSETQYF. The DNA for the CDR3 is TGCAGCGTTGATATAGGTTCGGAGACCCAGTACTTC.

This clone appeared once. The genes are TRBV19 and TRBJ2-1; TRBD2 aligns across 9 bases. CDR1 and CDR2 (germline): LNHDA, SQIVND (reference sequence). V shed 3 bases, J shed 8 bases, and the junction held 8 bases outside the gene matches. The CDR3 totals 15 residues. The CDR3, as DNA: TGTGCCAGTAGTATTATAGCGGGAGTGGTCGATGAGCAGTTCTTC. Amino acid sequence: CASSIIAGVVDEQFF.

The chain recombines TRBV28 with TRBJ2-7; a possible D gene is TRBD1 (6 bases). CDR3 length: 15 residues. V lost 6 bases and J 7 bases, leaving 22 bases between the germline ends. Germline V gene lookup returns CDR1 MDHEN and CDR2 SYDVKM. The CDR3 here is CASRKTGQRTGEQYV. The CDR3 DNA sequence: TGTGCCAGCAGGAAAACCGGACAGCGTACGGGGGAGCAGTACGTC.